Listed below are T cell receptor beta chains from one sample, sequenced in a study of blood T cells in healthy people across ages. TCRdb re-derived calls from the 5' RACE reads in MiXCR, one entry per CDR3 protein. The table shows roughly 1 million distinct CDR3 sequences, with less than 25% occurring only once. These data were likewise used in another study, on T cells of mothers and their children.

The sequencing input was blood. The source of these receptors is a girl aged 2 to 9 in good health. Both conserved end residues are part of each CDR3. A D gene is named only where the DNA matches it firmly. Part of the rows lack a size; the others show once, few, many or a class for expanded clones.

V	D	J	size	DNA	CDR3
TRBV4-1	TRBD1	TRBJ2-2	few	TGCGCCACCCGGGGACAGGCGAACACCGGGGAGCTGTTTTTT	CATRGQANTGELFF
TRBV6-5	NA	TRBJ1-2	few	TGTGCCAGCAAGACCCGGGAGGGCGGCTACACCTTC	CASKTREGGYTF
TRBV6-5	TRBD1	TRBJ2-7	NA	TGTGCCAGCAGTTACTTTACAGGGGACGAGCAGTACTTC	CASSYFTGDEQYF
TRBV7-9	NA	TRBJ1-4	few	TGTGCCAGCACCCCTCCTATGGGGACACTGTTTTTT	CASTPPMGTLFF
TRBV5-1	NA	TRBJ2-1	few	TGCGCCAGCAAACGGGACGGGGACTACAATGAGCAGTTCTTC	CASKRDGDYNEQFF
TRBV29-1	NA	TRBJ1-1	NA	TGCAGCGTTACTGTTCGGAGGGGTAGTGAAGCTTTCTTT	CSVTVRRGSEAFF
TRBV6-6	NA	TRBJ1-5	NA	TGTGCCAGCAGTTACACATTTGGCAATCAGCCCCAGCATTTT	CASSYTFGNQPQHF
TRBV4-1	TRBD2	TRBJ2-1	few	TGCGCCAGCAGCCTTTGGGCGGGAGGTGAGCAGTTCTTC	CASSLWAGGEQFF
TRBV11-2	TRBD1	TRBJ2-7	NA	TGTGCCAGCAGCTTAGCCGGAACCGGGACAGCGGATGAGCAGTACTTC	CASSLAGTGTADEQYF
TRBV7-6	NA	TRBJ2-5	NA	TGTGCCAGCAGCCCAAAGTGGGGGGCTCTCGGGACCCAGTACTTC	CASSPKWGALGTQYF
TRBV29-1	NA	TRBJ2-5	many	TGCAGCGTTGTTGTGGTGGGGCGTGGGACCCAGTACTTC	CSVVVVGRGTQYF
TRBV28	NA	TRBJ2-4	few	TGTGCCAGCAGTTCCTCATCAGCAGAAAACATTCAGTACTTC	CASSSSSAENIQYF
TRBV13	NA	TRBJ2-2	NA	TGTGCCAGCAGCTTAGATGGCGGGGAGCTGTTTTTT	CASSLDGGELFF
TRBV6-1	NA	TRBJ2-5	few	TGTGCCAGCAGTGAAATAGAGTACGAGACCCAGTACTTC	CASSEIEYETQYF
TRBV7-2	NA	TRBJ1-1	NA	TGTGCCAGCAGCCCAACAACCGCGAACACTGAAGCTTTCTTT	CASSPTTANTEAFF
TRBV11-2	NA	TRBJ1-1	NA	TGTGCCAGCAGCTTAGGAGTATCCTCTGAAGCTTTCTTT	CASSLGVSSEAFF
TRBV10-3	NA	TRBJ2-5	few	TGTGCCATCAGTGTAGTTGGCCGAGAGACCCAGTACTTC	CAISVVGRETQYF
TRBV7-9	NA	TRBJ2-1	few	TGTGCCAGCAGCTCGGAATATGAGCAGTTCTTC	CASSSEYEQFF